The 30 T cell receptor beta chains in this list originate from one sample, sequenced in a study of blood T cell repertoires in COVID-19. Some clones are missing from TCRdb's copy, which holds only in-frame ones; the method was immunoSEQ multiplex PCR. The sample contains 230,000 or so clones, about four fifths of which appear only once. The sample consisted of peripheral blood. The receptors were sampled from a man between 40 and 49 years old with active or convalescent COVID-19.

This chain joins TRBV6-5 and TRBJ1-5; the match to TRBD1 covers 7 bases. The junction had 5 bases not matched to a gene; V was cut back by 7 bases and J by 5 bases. The germline V gene has CDR1 MNHEY and CDR2 SVGAGI. The CDR3 is made up of 13 amino acids. The CDR3 protein is CASTQGWDQPQHF. The CDR3 DNA follows: TGTGCCAGCACACAGGGGTGGGATCAGCCCCAGCATTTT.

The rearrangement uses TRBV28 and TRBJ1-6, with a weak D call TRBD1 (6 bases). This CDR3 contains 16 residues. Germline CDR1 MDHEN, CDR2 SYDVKM. V was cut by 8 bases and J by 0 bases, with 14 bases left in between. DNA for the CDR3: TGTGCCAGCGAGGAGGGGGGGTTCTCCTATAATTCACCCCTCCACTTT. Translated, it gives CASEEGGFSYNSPLHF.

The V gene is TRBV5-4, the J gene TRBJ1-2; 8 bases line up with TRBD1. The germline V gene has CDR1 SGHNT and CDR2 YYREEE (reference sequence). This CDR3 is 16 amino acids long. With V trimmed by 0 bases and J by 7 bases, 11 bases remained unmatched. The chain's CDR3 is CASSLGSQGAIRGYTF. CDR3 nucleotides: TGTGCCAGCAGCTTGGGGAGCCAGGGGGCAATTCGTGGCTACACCTTC.

This sequence joins TRBV24-1 and TRBJ1-2; 7 positions match TRBD1. J was trimmed by 7 bases and V by 3 bases; bases with no gene match: 4. CDR1 is KGHDR, CDR2 SFDVKD, per germline. The length of the CDR3 is 13 residues. The CDR3 bases are TGTGCCACCAGTGATCGACAGGGCGGTGGCTACACCTTC. It specifies CATSDRQGGGYTF.

V is TRBV11-2 and J is TRBJ2-3; tentatively, D is TRBD2 (7 bases). V lost 3 bases and J lost 7, with 17 bases in between. From germline, CDR1 is SGHAT and CDR2 FQNNGV. The CDR3 has 15 amino acids. The chain's CDR3 is CASSFGGGPSNTQYF. The CDR3 nucleotides read TGTGCCAGCAGCTTTGGGGGGGGGCCTTCCAATACGCAGTATTTT. Looking up the rest from reference TRBV11-2 and TRBJ2-3 gives the full variable domain: EAGVAQSPRYKIIEKRQSVAFWCNPISGHATLYWYQQILGQGPKLLIQFQNNGVVDDSQLPKDRFSAERLKGVDSTLKIQPAKLEDSAVYLCASSFGGGPSNTQYFGPGTRLTVL.

This clone was seen only a few times. The chain joins TRBV27 to TRBJ1-4, with a weak D call TRBD1 (5 bases). The ends were cut back, 2 bases at V and 3 bases at J, with 16 bases in the middle. The CDR3 consists of 17 residues. Germline V gene data show CDR1 as MNHEY and CDR2 as SMNVEV (reference sequence). The CDR3 loop reads CASSLRASGEANEKLFF. In DNA form, the CDR3 reads TGTGCCAGCAGTTTACGGGCGTCGGGGGAGGCTAATGAAAAACTGTTTTTT.

This sequence joins TRBV29-1 and TRBJ2-5; D possibly corresponds to TRBD1 (6 bases). Germline V gene lookup returns CDR1 SQVTM and CDR2 ANQGSEA. This CDR3 is 14 amino acids long. Trimming stripped 1 base from V and 1 base from J, with 10 bases between. DNA for the CDR3: TGCAGCGTTGAAGTGTTACAGGGCCAAGAGACCCAGTACTTC. It codes for CSVEVLQGQETQYF.

The rearrangement joins TRBV7-5 to TRBJ1-5; the listed D gene, TRBD1, was not tested against the DNA. TRBV7-5 is a pseudogene segment. The CDR3 covers 14 residues. The CDR3 DNA is TGTGCCAGAAGCACCCGTTACAGGGATCAGCCCCAGCATTTT. It yields the protein CARSTRYRDQPQHF.

The sample holds a few counts of this clone. This chain uses TRBV10-3 with TRBJ1-2; D gene ambiguous. CDR3 length equals 12 residues. V lost 0 bases and J 6 bases, leaving 5 bases between the germline ends. Germline CDR1 reads ENHRY; CDR2 reads SYGVKD. In DNA, the CDR3 is TGTGCCATCAGTGAGTCCTTAAATGGCTACACCTTC. Protein: CAISESLNGYTF.

V gene TRBV2 combines with J gene TRBJ2-3; D remains ambiguous. CDR3 length: 14 residues. Germline V gene lookup returns CDR1 SNHLY and CDR2 FYNNEI. V was cut by 6 bases and J by 2 bases, with 12 bases left in between. The CDR3, as DNA: TGTGCCAGCAGCTTTTCCCTTTACACAGATACGCAGTATTTT. As protein: CASSFSLYTDTQYF.

The J gene is TRBJ1-6, the V gene TRBV10-3, with TRBD1 identical over 9 bases. This CDR3 is built from 13 residues. Unmatched junction bases numbered 3, after V lost 8 bases and J lost 7 bases. CDR1 and CDR2 from the germline V gene are ENHRY and SYGVKD. The CDR3 sequence: CAIATGGNSPLHF. In DNA form, the CDR3 reads TGTGCCATCGCGACAGGGGGAAATTCACCCCTCCACTTT.

The V call is TRBV2, the J call TRBJ1-1; a weak D match, TRBD1 (5 bases). The CDR3 consists of 10 residues. Trimming pared 5 bases from V and 8 bases from J, leaving 6 bases between. The germline CDR1 and CDR2 sequences are SNHLY and FYNNEI. As DNA, the CDR3 is TGTGCCAGCAGTAGGACAGAAGCTTTCTTT. It codes for CASSRTEAFF.

The count of this clone is one. This sequence joins TRBV24-1 and TRBJ2-3, with TRBD1 matching over 7 bases. J gave up 4 bases and V 9 bases, and 9 bases lay outside the gene matches. Germline V gene sequence: CDR1 KGHDR, CDR2 SFDVKD. The CDR3 contains 14 residues. CDR3 in amino acids: CATQGGVGSDTQYF. DNA of the CDR3: TGTGCCACCCAAGGGGGCGTAGGGTCAGATACGCAGTATTTT.

The chain links TRBV10-1 to TRBJ2-5, with a tentative D call TRBD1 (6 bases). The CDR3 runs 14 residues. Germline CDR1 is WNHNN and CDR2 is SYGVQD (reference sequence). Trimming shortened V by 6 bases and J by 2 bases, and 13 bases separated the two germline ends. CDR3 amino acids: CASSPDSGQETQYF. The CDR3 DNA follows: TGCGCCAGCAGCCCGGACAGCGGTCAAGAGACCCAGTACTTC.

The chain couples TRBV25-1 to TRBJ2-7; 7 bases line up with TRBD1. Trimming removed 4 bases from V and 4 bases from J; junction bases left unmatched: 7. Germline values: CDR1 MGHDK, CDR2 SYGVNS. The CDR3 has 14 amino acids. The CDR3 sequence: CASSAWGTEYEQYF. The CDR3 DNA reads as TGTGCCAGCAGTGCGTGGGGGACAGAGTACGAGCAGTACTTC.

Comments on this clone: One base away lies a much larger clone, so this may be a sequencing read error. This sequence joins TRBV13 and TRBJ1-1, with D unclear. V lost 3 bases, J lost 0 bases, and 2 bases lay in between. The CDR3 has 12 amino acids. Germline V gene sequence: CDR1 PRHDT, CDR2 FYEKMQ (reference sequence). The CDR3 DNA is TGTGCCAGCAGCTTCATGAACACTGAAGCTTTCTTT. As protein: CASSFMNTEAFF.

The V and J genes are TRBV2 and TRBJ1-1; D remains ambiguous. The CDR3 has 15 amino acids. Trimming pared 2 bases from V and 0 bases from J, leaving 10 bases between. Germline CDR1 SNHLY, CDR2 FYNNEI. The CDR3 DNA reads as TGTGCCAGCAGTGAATCATACAGTCTGAACACTGAAGCTTTCTTT. Its translation: CASSESYSLNTEAFF.

A few counts support this clone. This chain connects TRBV5-5 to TRBJ1-4, with a possible D match to TRBD1 (5 bases). CDR1 and CDR2 (germline): SGHKS, YYEKEE (reference sequence). V lost 4 bases and J lost 3, with 16 bases in between. The CDR3 totals 16 residues. CDR3 DNA: TGTGCCAGCAGCCGGGCTTTAGGGGAGGCTAATGAAAAACTGTTTTTT. Amino acid sequence: CASSRALGEANEKLFF. Complete variable domain (other parts from reference TRBV5-5 and TRBJ1-4): DAGVTQSPTHLIKTRGQQVTLRCSPISGHKSVSWYQQVLGQGPQFIFQYYEKEERGRGNFPDRFSARQFPNYSSELNVNALLLGDSALYLCASSRALGEANEKLFFGSGTQLSVL.

The V and J genes are TRBV13 and TRBJ2-5; 8 bases match TRBD2. Germline V gene lookup returns CDR1 PRHDT and CDR2 FYEKMQ (reference sequence). The CDR3 is made up of 17 amino acids. The ends lost 5 bases at V and 2 bases at J; junction bases unmatched: 13. The CDR3 sequence is CASSPRTSRSSQETQYF. In nucleotides, the CDR3 is TGTGCCAGCAGCCCTAGGACTAGCCGATCGTCTCAAGAGACCCAGTACTTC.

The J gene is TRBJ2-7, the V gene TRBV28; no reliable D call. V shed 6 bases and J shed 5 bases, with 14 bases lying between them. The germline V gene has CDR1 MDHEN and CDR2 SYDVKM. The CDR3 loop spans 13 amino acids. The CDR3 here is CASSERGEDEQYF. CDR3 sequence (DNA): TGTGCCAGCAGCGAACGTGGCGAGGACGAGCAGTACTTC.

The J gene is TRBJ2-1, the V gene TRBV27; D is possibly TRBD2 (6 bases). Germline loops: CDR1 MNHEY, CDR2 SMNVEV (reference sequence). The CDR3 consists of 14 residues. The V end was cut by 7 bases, the J end by 5 bases, with 15 bases between. The CDR3 DNA is TGTGCCAGCACGGGTGCTAGCGCAAACAATGAGCAGTTCTTC. It encodes CASTGASANNEQFF.

The chain carries TRBV30 and TRBJ1-3; unclear D gene. V was trimmed by 2 bases and J by 0 bases, leaving 5 bases between them. The germline V gene has CDR1 GTSNPN and CDR2 SVGIG (reference sequence). This CDR3 is built from 13 residues. CDR3 sequence reads: CAWSPVSGNTIYF. Here the CDR3 DNA reads TGTGCCTGGAGTCCCGTCTCTGGAAACACCATATATTTT.

This clone was observed a handful of times. The rearrangement links TRBV29-1 to TRBJ2-1, with TRBD2 as a possible D gene (5 bases). The length of the CDR3 is 13 residues. Between the trimmed V and J ends, which lost 3 bases and 6 bases, there was a span of 12 bases. Germline V gene data show CDR1 as SQVTM and CDR2 as ANQGSEA. The CDR3, as DNA: TGCAGCGTTGACGTGACGGGATCCAATGAGCAGTTCTTC. The encoded protein is CSVDVTGSNEQFF.

The chain carries TRBV29-1 and TRBJ1-3, with 7 bases aligning to TRBD1. CDR1 is SQVTM, CDR2 ANQGSEA, per germline. This CDR3 comprises 12 residues. After removal of 6 bases from V and 5 bases from J, the junction contained 4 bases not matched to a gene. CDR3 residues: CSVATGRNTIYF. Written as DNA, the CDR3 is TGCAGCGTGGCGACAGGGCGAAACACCATATATTTT.

In this sample, this clone turned up a few times. The rearrangement links TRBV9 to TRBJ2-7; the match to TRBD2 covers 8 bases. In germline, CDR1 is SGDLS, CDR2 YYNGEE. After removal of 3 bases from V and 1 base from J, the junction contained 6 bases not matched to a gene. CDR3 size: 15 residues. The CDR3 DNA is TGTGCCAGCAGCGCTTTAGCGGGGTCATCCTACGAGCAGTACTTC. Translated: CASSALAGSSYEQYF.

The gene calls are TRBV10-3 and TRBJ1-5, with TRBD1 identical over 10 bases. The V and J ends lost 6 bases and 4 bases, in that order; junction bases with no gene match: 6. CDR1 is ENHRY and CDR2 is SYGVKD in the germline V gene. This CDR3 spans 15 amino acids. DNA for the CDR3: TGTGCCATCAGCGGGGTGGGACAGGGGAATCAGCCCCAGCATTTT. As protein: CAISGVGQGNQPQHF.

The chain employs TRBV2 and TRBJ2-7, with TRBD2 matching over 7 bases. Looked up from germline, CDR1 is SNHLY and CDR2 is FYNNEI. The CDR3 runs to 14 residues. V was pared by 7 bases and J by 5 bases, with 11 bases of the junction left unmatched. The CDR3 bases are TGTGCCAGCACCCGAGGGGAGGGGACCGACGAGCAGTACTTC. It specifies CASTRGEGTDEQYF.

The chain carries TRBV24-1 and TRBJ2-7, with 8 bases fitting TRBD2. This CDR3 has 19 amino acids. Germline loops: CDR1 KGHDR, CDR2 SFDVKD. Trimming removed 0 bases from V and 2 bases from J; junction bases left unmatched: 14. CDR3 region: CATSDLQGGLAGPTYEQYF. The CDR3 DNA reads TGTGCCACCAGTGATTTGCAAGGGGGGCTAGCGGGCCCTACCTACGAGCAGTACTTC.

DNA of the CDR3: TGTGCCACCCGAGACAGGGTTGGAGAAAAACTGTTTTTT. Protein product: CATRDRVGEKLFF. The V gene is TRBV10-3, the J gene TRBJ1-4, with 7 bases fitting TRBD1. Germline trimming cut 10 bases from V and 8 bases from J; bases unmatched to any gene: 10. The CDR3 has 13 amino acids. In germline, CDR1 is ENHRY, CDR2 SYGVKD.

The chain combines TRBV30 with TRBJ2-2, with D possibly matching TRBD2 (5 bases). V was trimmed by 0 bases and J by 6 bases, leaving 14 bases between them. This CDR3 has 15 residues. Germline V gene sequence: CDR1 GTSNPN, CDR2 SVGIG (reference sequence). The CDR3 DNA reads as TGTGCCTGGAGTGTAATGACAAGAGGGTCCGGGGAGCTGTTTTTT. This sequence encodes CAWSVMTRGSGELFF.